This TCR beta chain was identified during a study of blood T cell repertoires in COVID-19. The wider study: Sites across the United States, Italy and Spain contributed samples from acute and convalescent COVID-19. PBMCs, B-cell-depleted T cells, or T cells provided the cDNA or gDNA that made up the material.

Original methodology: Reference gene primer amplification yielded estimated nucleated cell counts. This table comes from immunoSEQ multiplex PCR, and its TCRdb copy is limited to in-frame clones, with some not included. The V and J calls and the clone size are those of that table, but D and trimming were determined from the DNA. The sample yields about 50,000 clones, about 92% seen once. This clone occurred a few times. CDR3 size: 13 residues. Trimming left V 1 base short and J 4 bases short, with 8 bases between. CDR1 GTSNPN and CDR2 SVGIG come from the germline V gene (reference sequence). This TCR derives from a human donor in a cohort sampled during active COVID-19. V and J are TRBV30 and TRBJ1-5, with D hard to call. The sequenced sample was peripheral blood. CDR3 sequence (DNA): TGTGCCTGGAGTGAGGCCGGGAATCAGCCCCAGCATTTT. It specifies CAWSEAGNQPQHF.